This TCR beta chain originates from a study of blood T cell repertoires in COVID-19. Looking at the study overall: The cDNA or gDNA used as material had been derived from T cells, B-cell-depleted T cells, or PBMCs.

V dropped 4 bases and J dropped 3 bases, with 18 bases sitting between them. Per the germline V gene, CDR1 is MDHEN and CDR2 is SYDVKM. The CDR3 spans 16 residues. Only in-frame clones appear in the TCRdb table, and some are missing; sequencing was by immunoSEQ multiplex PCR. The table has about 300,000 clones, around nine tenths seen once. The origin of this receptor is a man between 65 and 79 years old with acute or convalescent COVID-19. V and J are TRBV28 and TRBJ1-2; TRBD1 might be the D (6 bases). Sequenced sample: peripheral blood. The CDR3, as DNA: TGTGCCAGCAGTTCCCCGACACTACAGGGATACTATGGCTACACCTTC. Translated: CASSSPTLQGYYGYTF.